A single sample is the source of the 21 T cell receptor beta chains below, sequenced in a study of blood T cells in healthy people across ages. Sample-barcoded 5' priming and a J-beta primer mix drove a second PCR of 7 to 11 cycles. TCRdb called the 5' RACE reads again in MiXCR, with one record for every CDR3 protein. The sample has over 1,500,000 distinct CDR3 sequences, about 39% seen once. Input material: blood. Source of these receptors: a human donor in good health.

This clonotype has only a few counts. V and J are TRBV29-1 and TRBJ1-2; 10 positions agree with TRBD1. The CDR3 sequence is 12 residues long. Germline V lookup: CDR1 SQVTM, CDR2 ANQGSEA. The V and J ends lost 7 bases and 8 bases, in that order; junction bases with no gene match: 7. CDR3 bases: TGCAGCGGGGCCGGGACAGGGGACGGCTACACCTTC. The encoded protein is CSGAGTGDGYTF.

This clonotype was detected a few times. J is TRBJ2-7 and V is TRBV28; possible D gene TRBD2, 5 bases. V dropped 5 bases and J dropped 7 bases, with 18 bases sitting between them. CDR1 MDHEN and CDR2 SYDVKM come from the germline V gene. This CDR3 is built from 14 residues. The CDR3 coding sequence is TGTGCCAGCAGTGAAGGGATCCGCCGGGGTGAGCAGTACTTC. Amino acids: CASSEGIRRGEQYF.

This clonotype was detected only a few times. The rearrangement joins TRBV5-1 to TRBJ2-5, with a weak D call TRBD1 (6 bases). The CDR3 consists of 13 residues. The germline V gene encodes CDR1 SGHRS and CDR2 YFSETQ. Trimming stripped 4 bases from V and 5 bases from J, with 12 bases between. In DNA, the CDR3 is TGCGCCAGCAGCCCACAGGGCCATGAGACCCAGTACTTC. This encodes CASSPQGHETQYF.

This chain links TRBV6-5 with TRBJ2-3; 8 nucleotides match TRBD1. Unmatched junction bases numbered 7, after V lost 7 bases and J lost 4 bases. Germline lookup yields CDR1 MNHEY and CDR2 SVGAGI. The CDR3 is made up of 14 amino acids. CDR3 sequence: CASNRQGPADTQYF. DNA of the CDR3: TGTGCCAGCAATAGACAGGGGCCGGCAGATACGCAGTATTTT.

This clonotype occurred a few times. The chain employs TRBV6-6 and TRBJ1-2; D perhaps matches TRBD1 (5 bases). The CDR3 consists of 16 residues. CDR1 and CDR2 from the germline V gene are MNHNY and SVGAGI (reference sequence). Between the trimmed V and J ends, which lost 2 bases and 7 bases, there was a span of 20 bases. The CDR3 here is CASSYPSGVGASGYTF. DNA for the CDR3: TGTGCCAGCAGTTACCCCAGCGGGGTAGGGGCCTCTGGCTACACCTTC.

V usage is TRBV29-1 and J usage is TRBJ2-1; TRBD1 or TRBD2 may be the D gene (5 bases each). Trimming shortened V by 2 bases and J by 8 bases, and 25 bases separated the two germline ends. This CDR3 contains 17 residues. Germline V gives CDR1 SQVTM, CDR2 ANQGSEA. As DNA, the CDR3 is TGCAGCGTTGAACACGGTAGTGAGGGGAAATGGTATGATGAGCAGTTCTTC. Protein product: CSVEHGSEGKWYDEQFF.

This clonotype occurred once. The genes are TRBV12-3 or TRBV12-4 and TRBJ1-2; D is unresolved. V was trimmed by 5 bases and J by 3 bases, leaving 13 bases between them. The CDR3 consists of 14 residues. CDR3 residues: CASSALGVDYGYTF. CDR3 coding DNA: TGTGCCAGCAGTGCCCTCGGGGTTGACTATGGCTACACCTTC.

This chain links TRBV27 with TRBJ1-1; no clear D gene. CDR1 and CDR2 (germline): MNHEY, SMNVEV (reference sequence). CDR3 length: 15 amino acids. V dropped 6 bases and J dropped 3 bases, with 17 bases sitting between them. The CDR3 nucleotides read TGTGCCAGCAGCCGCCGCGCAGTGAGGGACACTGAAGCTTTCTTT. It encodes CASSRRAVRDTEAFF.

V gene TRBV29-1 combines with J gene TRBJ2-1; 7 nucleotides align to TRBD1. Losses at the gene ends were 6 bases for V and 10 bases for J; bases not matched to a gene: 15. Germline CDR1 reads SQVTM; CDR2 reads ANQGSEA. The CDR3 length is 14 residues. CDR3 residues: CSVGRDSLYYEQFF. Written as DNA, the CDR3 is TGCAGCGTCGGCCGGGACAGCCTCTACTACGAGCAGTTCTTC.

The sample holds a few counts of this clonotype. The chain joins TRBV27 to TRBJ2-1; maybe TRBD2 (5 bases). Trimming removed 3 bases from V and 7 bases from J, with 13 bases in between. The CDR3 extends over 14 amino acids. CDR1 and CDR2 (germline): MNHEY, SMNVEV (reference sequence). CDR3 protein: CASSLVTWRNEQFF. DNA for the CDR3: TGTGCCAGCAGTTTGGTAACTTGGAGGAATGAGCAGTTCTTC.

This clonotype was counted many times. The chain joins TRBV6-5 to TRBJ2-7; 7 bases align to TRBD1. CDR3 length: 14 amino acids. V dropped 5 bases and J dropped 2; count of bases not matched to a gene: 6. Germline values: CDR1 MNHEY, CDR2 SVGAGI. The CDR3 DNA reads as TGTGCCAGCAGTCCAAACAGGGGTCCCTACGAGCAGTACTTC. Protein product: CASSPNRGPYEQYF.

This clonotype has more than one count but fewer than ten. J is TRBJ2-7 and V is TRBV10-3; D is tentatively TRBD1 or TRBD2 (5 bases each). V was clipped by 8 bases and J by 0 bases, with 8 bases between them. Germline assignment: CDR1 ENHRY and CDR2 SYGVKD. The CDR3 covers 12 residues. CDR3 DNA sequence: TGTGCCATCCGGGACGGCTCCTACGAGCAGTACTTC. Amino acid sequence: CAIRDGSYEQYF.

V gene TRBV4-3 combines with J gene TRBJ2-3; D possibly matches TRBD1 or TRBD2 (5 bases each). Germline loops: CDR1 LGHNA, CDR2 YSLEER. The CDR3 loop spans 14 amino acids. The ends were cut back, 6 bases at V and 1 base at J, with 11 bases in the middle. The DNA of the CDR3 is TGCGCCAGCAGTCCCGGGGCCCGCACAGATACGCAGTATTTT. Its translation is CASSPGARTDTQYF.

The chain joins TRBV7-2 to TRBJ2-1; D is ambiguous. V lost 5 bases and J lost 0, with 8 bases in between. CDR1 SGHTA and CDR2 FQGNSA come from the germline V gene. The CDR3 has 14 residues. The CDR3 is CASSPSHSYNEQFF. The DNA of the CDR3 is TGTGCCAGCAGCCCTTCCCACTCCTACAATGAGCAGTTCTTC.

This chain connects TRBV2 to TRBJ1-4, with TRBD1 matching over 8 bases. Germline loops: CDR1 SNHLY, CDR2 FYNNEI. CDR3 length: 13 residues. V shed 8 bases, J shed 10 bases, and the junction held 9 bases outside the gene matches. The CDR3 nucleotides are TGTGCCAGCTGCGGACAGGGACACGGAAAACTGTTTTTT. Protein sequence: CASCGQGHGKLFF.

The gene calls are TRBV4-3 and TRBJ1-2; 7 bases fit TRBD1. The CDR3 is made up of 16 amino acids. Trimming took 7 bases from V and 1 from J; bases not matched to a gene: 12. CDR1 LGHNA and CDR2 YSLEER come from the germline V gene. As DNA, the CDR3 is TGCGCCAGCAAACGAGGCTACAGGGGTTATAACTATGGCTACACCTTC. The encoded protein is CASKRGYRGYNYGYTF.

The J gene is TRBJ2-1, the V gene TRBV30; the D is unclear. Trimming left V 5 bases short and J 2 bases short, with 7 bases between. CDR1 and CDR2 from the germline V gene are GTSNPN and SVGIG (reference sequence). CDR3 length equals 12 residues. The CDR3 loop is CAWHSPYNEQFF. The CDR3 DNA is TGTGCCTGGCACAGTCCCTACAATGAGCAGTTCTTC.

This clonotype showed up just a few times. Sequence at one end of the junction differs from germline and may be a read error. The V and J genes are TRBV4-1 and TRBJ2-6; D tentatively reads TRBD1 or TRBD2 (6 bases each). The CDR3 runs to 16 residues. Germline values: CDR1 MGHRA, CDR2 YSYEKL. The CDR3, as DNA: TGCGCCAGCAGCCAAGAGCGGGGCTCGGGGGCCAACGTCCGGACTTTC. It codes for CASSQERGSGANVRTF.

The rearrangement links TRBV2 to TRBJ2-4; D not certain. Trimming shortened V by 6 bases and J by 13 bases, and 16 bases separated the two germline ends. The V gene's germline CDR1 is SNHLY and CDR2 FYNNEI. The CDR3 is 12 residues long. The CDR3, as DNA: TGTGCCAGCAGCCTAGTTGGTGAGGCCCAGTACTTC. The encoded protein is CASSLVGEAQYF.

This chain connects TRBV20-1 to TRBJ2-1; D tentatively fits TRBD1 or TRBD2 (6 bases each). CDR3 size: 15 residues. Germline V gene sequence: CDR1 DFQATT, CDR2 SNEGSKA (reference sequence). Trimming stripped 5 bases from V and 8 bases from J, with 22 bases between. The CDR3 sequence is CSALRGTTVSDEQFF. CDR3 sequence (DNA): TGCAGTGCTCTCCGGGGGACAACCGTGAGTGATGAGCAGTTCTTC.

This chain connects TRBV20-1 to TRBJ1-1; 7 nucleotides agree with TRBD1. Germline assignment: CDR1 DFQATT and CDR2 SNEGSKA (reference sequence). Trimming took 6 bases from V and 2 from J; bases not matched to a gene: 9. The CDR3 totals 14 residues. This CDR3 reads CSAWQGGSNTEAFF. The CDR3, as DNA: TGCAGTGCCTGGCAGGGGGGATCCAACACTGAAGCTTTCTTT.